These 31 T cell receptor beta chains came from one sample sequenced in a study of blood T cells in healthy people across ages. A second PCR of about 6 to 12 cycles used a sample-barcoded 5' primer and a J-beta primer mix. In TCRdb, the 5' RACE reads were re-called with MiXCR into one record per CDR3 protein. The sample lists roughly 1.7 million distinct CDR3 sequences; roughly 32% were seen once. Input material: blood. These receptors all come from a woman under 40 in good health.

As for this clonotype: At one boundary the junction diverges from the germline segment, which might be a read error. CDR3 in DNA: TGTGCCAGCAGCTTAACGGACAGGGGCCCCTACGGGCAGTACTTC. Its translation: CASSLTDRGPYGQYF. The chain joins TRBV11-2 to TRBJ2-7; 9 bases match TRBD1. The CDR3 is 15 residues long. Germline CDR1 is SGHAT and CDR2 is FQNNGV.

This chain connects TRBV2 to TRBJ2-5, with 11 bases lining up with TRBD2. CDR1 SNHLY and CDR2 FYNNEI come from the germline V gene. With 8 bases clipped from V and 3 bases from J, the junction kept 11 bases outside the gene matches. This CDR3 has 16 amino acids. Here the CDR3 DNA reads TGTGCCAGCCTAACCTCACCGGGACTAGCGGAAGAGACCCAGTACTTC. Protein sequence: CASLTSPGLAEETQYF.

The V call is TRBV11-2, the J call TRBJ2-5, with D perhaps TRBD1 (6 bases). Germline CDR1 and CDR2: SGHAT and FQNNGV. The CDR3 consists of 15 residues. The germline V and J ends were trimmed by 5 bases and 5 bases, with 18 bases remaining between them. The CDR3 bases are TGTGCCAGCAGCGTGGGGACAAAATCGTGGGAGACCCAGTACTTC. This codes for CASSVGTKSWETQYF.

The CDR3 here is CASTATGGDTQYF. The DNA for the CDR3 is TGCGCCAGCACAGCGACAGGGGGAGATACGCAGTATTTT. The V call is TRBV5-1, the J call TRBJ2-3; 9 nucleotides align to TRBD1. Germline CDR1 SGHRS, CDR2 YFSETQ. The V gene end was trimmed by 6 bases and the J gene end by 5 bases; junction bases not matched to a gene: 4. This CDR3 has 13 amino acids. Full variable domain (missing parts from reference TRBV5-1 and TRBJ2-3): KAGVTQTPRYLIKTRGQQVTLSCSPISGHRSVSWYQQTPGQGLQFLFEYFSETQRNKGNFPGRFSGRQFSNSRSEMNVSTLELGDSALYLCASTATGGDTQYFGPGTRLTVL.

The chain couples TRBV5-1 to TRBJ2-3, with a possible D match to TRBD1 (6 bases). Germline V gene lookup returns CDR1 SGHRS and CDR2 YFSETQ. The CDR3 covers 14 residues. Trimming cost V 1 base and J 8 bases, with 14 bases left between them. CDR3 sequence reads: CASSLTWGQGTQYF. Here the CDR3 DNA reads TGCGCCAGCAGCTTGACGTGGGGGCAGGGTACGCAGTATTTT.

This clonotype showed up just a few times. This chain links TRBV7-9 with TRBJ2-1, with 12 nucleotides matching TRBD2. The germline V gene has CDR1 SEHNR and CDR2 FQNEAQ (reference sequence). This CDR3 comprises 18 residues. V dropped 4 bases and J dropped 5; count of bases not matched to a gene: 12. In DNA form, the CDR3 reads TGTGCCAGCAGCTCATTAAGGACTAGCGGGAATTGGAACAATGAGCAGTTCTTC. Its translation is CASSSLRTSGNWNNEQFF.

This clonotype was picked up a small number of times. The CDR3 DNA reads TGTGCCAGCAGCCAGACCGGAGCAGGGAAAGAGACCCAGTACTTC. It is translated as CASSQTGAGKETQYF. The chain combines TRBV7-7 with TRBJ2-5; maybe TRBD1 (5 bases). The CDR3 runs 15 residues. Trimming removed 5 bases at V and 3 bases at J, with 16 bases between. CDR1 SSHAT and CDR2 FNYEAQ come from the germline V gene (reference sequence).

This clonotype was counted between two and nine times. The chain carries TRBV20-1 and TRBJ2-3; 9 bases are a match to TRBD2. This CDR3 has 15 amino acids. The V gene's germline CDR1 is DFQATT and CDR2 SNEGSKA (reference sequence). The V gene end was trimmed by 5 bases and the J gene end by 4 bases; junction bases not matched to a gene: 10. DNA for the CDR3: TGCAGTGCTGGTTCGGCGGGGGGGTTATCAGATACGCAGTATTTT. It yields the protein CSAGSAGGLSDTQYF.

In nucleotides, the CDR3 is TGCGCCAGCAGCGCGACGGACGTCCTCACAGATACGCAGTATTTT. The encoded protein is CASSATDVLTDTQYF. The chain joins TRBV5-1 to TRBJ2-3; D remains ambiguous. The germline V gene encodes CDR1 SGHRS and CDR2 YFSETQ. The V end was cut by 4 bases, the J end by 2 bases, with 14 bases between. This CDR3 is 15 amino acids long. The whole variable domain, filled in from reference TRBV5-1 and TRBJ2-3, reads KAGVTQTPRYLIKTRGQQVTLSCSPISGHRSVSWYQQTPGQGLQFLFEYFSETQRNKGNFPGRFSGRQFSNSRSEMNVSTLELGDSALYLCASSATDVLTDTQYFGPGTRLTVL.

J is TRBJ2-1 and V is TRBV4-1; 9 bases are shared with TRBD1. Per the germline V gene, CDR1 is MGHRA and CDR2 is YSYEKL. V shed 2 bases and J 7 bases; nucleotides not matched to a gene: 9. The CDR3 runs 16 residues. CDR3 in DNA: TGCGCCAGCAGCCAACCAACAGGGGGCGCGGGGAATGAGCAGTTCTTC. This translates into CASSQPTGGAGNEQFF.

This sequence joins TRBV4-1 and TRBJ2-5; TRBD1 aligns across 12 bases. The CDR3 loop spans 16 amino acids. The ends lost 4 bases at V and 5 bases at J; junction bases unmatched: 8. Per the germline V gene, CDR1 is MGHRA and CDR2 is YSYEKL. The CDR3 sequence is CASSPRDRGRRETQYF. The DNA of the CDR3 is TGCGCCAGCAGCCCGAGGGACAGGGGGCGTCGGGAGACCCAGTACTTC.

The chain joins TRBV12-3 or TRBV12-4 to TRBJ1-2, with D unresolved. The CDR3 runs to 13 residues. V lost 10 bases and J 3 bases, leaving 15 bases between the germline ends. The CDR3 region has the DNA TGTGCCACCTGGGGAGGCCGCGACTATGGCTACACCTTC. It is translated as CATWGGRDYGYTF.

This chain connects TRBV24-1 to TRBJ2-3; 9 positions match TRBD2. The CDR3 covers 16 residues. V lost 9 bases and J lost 0; bases outside the gene matches: 9. CDR1 and CDR2 (germline): KGHDR, SFDVKD. CDR3 residues: CATSYPAGGSTDTQYF. DNA for the CDR3: TGTGCCACCTCCTACCCAGCGGGAGGTAGCACAGATACGCAGTATTTT.

J is TRBJ2-3 and V is TRBV27; D remains ambiguous. Trimming removed 0 bases at V and 2 bases at J, with 12 bases between. The CDR3 totals 16 residues. Germline lookup yields CDR1 MNHEY and CDR2 SMNVEV (reference sequence). DNA of the CDR3: TGTGCCAGCAGTTTATCATTTCGAGGACCCACAGATACGCAGTATTTT. Translation gives CASSLSFRGPTDTQYF.

This clonotype has more than one count but fewer than ten. This chain connects TRBV6-6 to TRBJ2-2; D gene unclear. CDR3 length: 12 amino acids. V gave up 8 bases and J gave up 4 bases, with 8 bases separating them. CDR1 and CDR2 from the germline V gene are MNHNY and SVGAGI (reference sequence). This CDR3 is CASGLGTGELFF. The CDR3 DNA sequence: TGTGCCAGCGGCCTAGGCACCGGGGAGCTGTTTTTT.

This clonotype has more than one count but fewer than ten. The chain carries TRBV7-9 and TRBJ1-6, with 8 bases matching TRBD1. The V gene's germline CDR1 is SEHNR and CDR2 FQNEAQ (reference sequence). This CDR3 comprises 16 residues. The ends lost 0 bases at V and 8 bases at J; junction bases unmatched: 6. The CDR3 bases are TGTGCCAGCAGCTTAGCGAGACAGGGGTGGGATTCACCCCTCCACTTT. Residues: CASSLARQGWDSPLHF.

The chain links TRBV20-1 to TRBJ2-1; weak D call: TRBD2 (5 bases). Trimming stripped 3 bases from V and 7 bases from J, with 16 bases between. Germline lookup yields CDR1 DFQATT and CDR2 SNEGSKA (reference sequence). The CDR3 is made up of 14 amino acids. DNA of the CDR3: TGCAGTGCTAGCCCAGAAGCTAGCCTGAATGAGCAGTTCTTC. Translating gives CSASPEASLNEQFF.

V and J are TRBV4-2 and TRBJ2-1; TRBD2 matches 10 bases. Trimming cost V 6 bases and J 8 bases; bases outside gene matches: 10. The length of the CDR3 is 15 residues. CDR1 and CDR2 (germline): LGHNA, YNFKEQ. The CDR3 DNA follows: TGTGCCAGCAGGATGGGGGCTAGCGGGGGCTATGAGCAGTTCTTC. Its protein is CASRMGASGGYEQFF.

As for this clonotype: A much more abundant neighbour one base away suggests this may be a read error. The chain links TRBV7-9 to TRBJ2-7; D uncertain. Looked up from germline, CDR1 is SEHNR and CDR2 is FQNEAQ (reference sequence). V shed 5 bases and J shed 0 bases, with 14 bases lying between them. The CDR3 has 15 amino acids. CDR3 DNA sequence: TGTGCCAGCAGCGACGGCAGGTCCCTCTCCTACGAGCAGTACTTC. It specifies CASSDGRSLSYEQYF.

Only one count was recorded for this clonotype. V is TRBV4-2 and J is TRBJ2-7; perhaps D is TRBD1 or TRBD2 (5 bases each). Near its end, the DNA agrees better with TRBJ2-5, so the J call may be wrong. This CDR3 spans 15 amino acids. CDR1 and CDR2 (germline): LGHNA, YNFKEQ. CDR3 bases: TGTGCCAGCAGCCCAGAACCCGGGACCGGAAAGACCCAGTACTTC. Its protein product is CASSPEPGTGKTQYF.

This clonotype showed up just a few times. The CDR3 DNA is TGCAGTGCCTTCGGCGGGACAGGGGGCGACTATGAAAAACTGTTTTTT. Translated, it gives CSAFGGTGGDYEKLFF. The chain links TRBV20-1 to TRBJ1-4, with TRBD1 identical over 12 bases. Germline assignment: CDR1 DFQATT and CDR2 SNEGSKA (reference sequence). This CDR3 contains 16 residues. V was clipped by 6 bases and J by 6 bases; unmatched bases: 11.

The chain links TRBV7-9 to TRBJ1-5; no clear D. The CDR3 totals 13 residues. The germline V gene encodes CDR1 SEHNR and CDR2 FQNEAQ (reference sequence). V lost 5 bases, J lost 8 bases, and 13 bases lay in between. CDR3 in amino acids: CASSQARSEPQHF. In DNA, the CDR3 is TGTGCCAGCAGCCAAGCCCGTTCAGAGCCCCAGCATTTT.

This chain uses TRBV10-1 with TRBJ1-4; unclear D gene. Germline V gene lookup returns CDR1 WNHNN and CDR2 SYGVQD (reference sequence). There are 16 residues in the CDR3. V was shortened by 0 bases and J by 5 bases, with 13 bases between the two germline ends. CDR3 protein: CASSESLRRVNEKLFF. CDR3 sequence (DNA): TGCGCCAGCAGTGAGTCTCTAAGACGGGTAAATGAAAAACTGTTTTTT.

This clonotype has only a few counts. The chain couples TRBV20-1 to TRBJ1-5; D perhaps matches TRBD1 (6 bases). In germline, CDR1 is DFQATT, CDR2 SNEGSKA (reference sequence). The CDR3 extends over 14 amino acids. CDR3 bases: TGCAGCACGTCCGGGACAAGGGAAAATCAGCCCCAGCATTTT. It yields the protein CSTSGTRENQPQHF.

V usage is TRBV6-6 and J usage is TRBJ1-4; D is ambiguous. The length of the CDR3 is 14 residues. V dropped 6 bases and J dropped 8 bases, with 16 bases sitting between them. In germline, CDR1 is MNHNY, CDR2 SVGAGI (reference sequence). The CDR3 spells CASSSPRNREKLFF. CDR3 sequence (DNA): TGTGCCAGCAGCTCGCCCCGTAACCGGGAAAAACTGTTTTTT.

The chain joins TRBV18 to TRBJ1-1, with 12 bases matching TRBD1. Germline values: CDR1 KGHSH, CDR2 LQKENI. V lost 4 bases to trimming and J lost 4 bases; unmatched junction nucleotides: 16. The CDR3 covers 19 residues. Written as DNA, the CDR3 is TGTGCCAGCTCACTCTTACCTCCGGGACAGGGGGCTAGCAGCACTGAAGCTTTCTTT. Translating it yields CASSLLPPGQGASSTEAFF.

On this clonotype: The germline gene is not matched at one end of the junction; a read error may be the cause. The V and J genes are TRBV27 and TRBJ2-1; 10 bases agree with TRBD2. The CDR3 has 14 amino acids. CDR1 and CDR2 from the germline V gene are MNHEY and SMNVEV (reference sequence). This chain's CDR3 is CASNPRLAGVEQNF. Written as DNA, the CDR3 is TGTGCCAGCAACCCTCGGCTAGCGGGAGTCGAGCAGAACTTC.

This chain links TRBV20-1 with TRBJ2-1; 8 nucleotides match TRBD2. This CDR3 region has 12 residues. From germline, CDR1 is DFQATT and CDR2 SNEGSKA (reference sequence). V was clipped by 5 bases and J by 8 bases; unmatched bases: 5. The CDR3 nucleotides are TGCAGTGCTCTCCCCGGGGGGGATGAGCAGTTCTTC. Its translation: CSALPGGDEQFF.

A few counts support this clonotype. The chain carries TRBV6-7 and TRBJ2-1; D tentatively reads TRBD1 or TRBD2 (5 bases each). TRBV6-7 is marked as an open reading frame, function uncertain. V was shortened by 9 bases and J by 1 base, with 13 bases between the two germline ends. This CDR3 is 14 amino acids long. The CDR3 nucleotides are TGTGCCAGGGGACCTCACGGGTCCTACAATGAGCAGTTCTTC. It specifies CARGPHGSYNEQFF.

Only a few counts were recorded for this clonotype. V gene TRBV7-8 combines with J gene TRBJ2-3; 11 bases are shared with TRBD2. The CDR3 covers 16 residues. Germline trimming cut 5 bases from V and 4 bases from J; bases unmatched to any gene: 8. CDR1 is SGHVS, CDR2 FQNEAQ, per germline. CDR3 sequence reads: CASSQRLAGYSDTQYF. The CDR3 DNA reads as TGTGCCAGCAGCCAACGACTAGCGGGGTACTCAGATACGCAGTATTTT.

The rearrangement joins TRBV20-1 to TRBJ1-5, with D perhaps matching TRBD1 (5 bases). V was clipped by 4 bases and J by 4 bases, with 14 bases between them. Germline V gene data show CDR1 as DFQATT and CDR2 as SNEGSKA (reference sequence). This CDR3 comprises 14 residues. In nucleotides, the CDR3 is TGCAGTGCTATCCGTGGAGGGGCGAATCAGCCCCAGCATTTT. It specifies CSAIRGGANQPQHF.